This T cell receptor beta chain originates from a study of T cell repertoires in cytomegalovirus infection. Study-level information: A matching HLA type, together with CMV infection, was signaled by public TCR beta signatures.

From germline, CDR1 is MGHRA and CDR2 YSYEKL. The CDR3 has 13 residues. V was pared by 0 bases and J by 5 bases, with 5 bases between. TCRdb processed the reads anew with MiXCR; each CDR3 protein has one entry. The sample holds about 310,000 distinct CDR3 sequences, around 25% seen once. For this clonotype: Its antigen is unidentified.

The source is a human donor in good health (CMV status not recorded). Some clones in this sample may be carry-over from other donors' samples. Here the sequenced sample was cultured PBMCs, taken from culture after CMV antigen stimulation. The J gene is TRBJ1-5, the V gene TRBV4-1, with D hard to call. The CDR3 DNA follows: TGCGCCAGCAGCCAAGATTTGGATCAGCCCCAGCATTTT. This codes for CASSQDLDQPQHF.